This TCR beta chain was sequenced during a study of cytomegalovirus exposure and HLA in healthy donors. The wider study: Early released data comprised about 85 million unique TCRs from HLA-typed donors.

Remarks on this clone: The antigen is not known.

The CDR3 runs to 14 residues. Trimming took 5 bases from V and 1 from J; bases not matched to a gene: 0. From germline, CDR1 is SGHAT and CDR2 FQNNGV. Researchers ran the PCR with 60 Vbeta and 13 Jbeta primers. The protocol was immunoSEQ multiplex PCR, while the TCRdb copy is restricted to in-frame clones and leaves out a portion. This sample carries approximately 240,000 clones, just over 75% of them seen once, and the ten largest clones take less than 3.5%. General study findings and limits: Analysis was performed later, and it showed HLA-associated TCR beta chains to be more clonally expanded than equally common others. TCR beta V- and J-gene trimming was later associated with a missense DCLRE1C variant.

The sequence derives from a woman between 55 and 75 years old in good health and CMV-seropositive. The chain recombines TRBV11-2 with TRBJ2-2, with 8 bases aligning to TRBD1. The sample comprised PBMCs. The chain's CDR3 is CASSGQGNTGELFF. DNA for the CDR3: TGTGCCAGCAGCGGACAGGGGAACACCGGGGAGCTGTTTTTT.